These 3 T cell receptor beta chains share one sample of origin, sequenced in a study of T cell responses to AZD1222 COVID-19 vaccine. Generated by immunoSEQ multiplex PCR, the TCRdb table keeps only in-frame clones and is missing some. The sample yields roughly 120,000 clones, over 75% seen once. The sample here was peripheral blood, taken on day 0 of AZD1222 vaccination. The origin of the receptors is an adult in good health.

This chain joins TRBV6-5 and TRBJ2-2; a possible D gene is TRBD2 (5 bases). The V end lost 8 bases, the J end lost 5 bases, and 12 bases lay between the germline ends. CDR1 and CDR2 from the germline V gene are MNHEY and SVGAGI. The CDR3 has 13 amino acids. CDR3 residues: CASPGKLTGELFF. The CDR3, as DNA: TGTGCCAGCCCGGGAAAGTTGACCGGGGAGCTGTTTTTT.

The rearrangement uses TRBV7-9 and TRBJ1-3; D might be TRBD1 (5 bases). The CDR3 spans 13 residues. Trimming cost V 4 bases and J 4 bases, with 8 bases left between them. From germline, CDR1 is SEHNR and CDR2 FQNEAQ (reference sequence). The CDR3 loop reads CASSSPGGNTIYF. As DNA, the CDR3 is TGTGCCAGCAGCTCTCCAGGGGGAAACACCATATATTTT.

This clone was seen only a few times. This chain connects TRBV29-1 to TRBJ2-2, with unresolved D. Germline CDR1 and CDR2: SQVTM and ANQGSEA. Trimming pared 5 bases from V and 5 bases from J, leaving 6 bases between. This CDR3 has 11 amino acids. CDR3 nucleotide sequence: TGCAGCGTTACAGAGACCGGGGAGCTGTTTTTT. Its translation: CSVTETGELFF.